These 24 T cell receptor beta chains share one sample of origin, sequenced in a study of blood T cell repertoires in COVID-19. Data came from immunoSEQ multiplex PCR; TCRdb stores just in-frame clones and leaves some out. The data contain around 300,000 clones, 85% to 90% of them singletons. Source material: peripheral blood. Receptors originate from a woman in her forties or fifties with COVID-19, enrolled during active disease.

This clone occurred once. The chain uses TRBV18 and TRBJ2-3; D perhaps matches TRBD2 (5 bases). V was trimmed by 3 bases and J by 9 bases, leaving 22 bases between them. Germline CDR1 reads KGHSH; CDR2 reads LQKENI. The CDR3 covers 16 residues. CDR3 residues: CASSPLDTALGETQYF. CDR3 nucleotide sequence: TGTGCCAGCTCACCCCTTGACACCGCCCTCGGGGAAACGCAGTATTTT.

A remark on this clone: Other DNA sequences from this sample encode an identical CDR3 as well. V gene TRBV7-9 combines with J gene TRBJ1-1; TRBD1 matches at 8 bases. Germline assignment: CDR1 SEHNR and CDR2 FQNEAQ (reference sequence). J lost 4 bases, V lost 2 bases, and 0 bases had no gene match. The CDR3 sequence is 13 residues long. CDR3 residues: CASSLTGGTEAFF. For the CDR3, the DNA is TGTGCCAGCAGCTTAACAGGGGGCACTGAAGCTTTCTTT.

The V call is TRBV6-4, the J call TRBJ1-2, with D unclear. The CDR3 loop spans 14 amino acids. CDR1 and CDR2 (germline): MRHNA, SNTAGT. The V end was cut by 6 bases, the J end by 0 bases, with 11 bases between. The CDR3 bases are TGTGCCAGCAGGGGAGACAAGCCTAACTATGGCTACACCTTC. This gives the protein CASRGDKPNYGYTF.

This chain connects TRBV19 to TRBJ1-2, with TRBD1 identical over 8 bases. The CDR3 totals 15 residues. Germline CDR1 LNHDA, CDR2 SQIVND (reference sequence). V gave up 1 base and J gave up 6 bases; unmatched junction bases: 7. The CDR3 nucleotides read TGTGCCAGTAGTATAGTTGGGACAGGCGGTGATGGCTACACCTTC. Amino acid sequence: CASSIVGTGGDGYTF.

This clone was seen once. J is TRBJ2-3 and V is TRBV12-5, with 9 nucleotides matching TRBD1. The germline V gene encodes CDR1 LGHNT and CDR2 FRNRAP. The V gene end was trimmed by 7 bases and the J gene end by 4 bases; junction bases not matched to a gene: 6. CDR3 length equals 14 residues. In nucleotides, the CDR3 is TGTGCTAGTGCTCGGGACAGGGTGGCAGATACGCAGTATTTT. Its translation is CASARDRVADTQYF.

The gene calls are TRBV9 and TRBJ2-3; possibly TRBD2 for D (6 bases). Looked up from germline, CDR1 is SGDLS and CDR2 is YYNGEE. V lost 0 bases, J lost 14 bases, and 13 bases lay in between. The CDR3 runs to 12 residues. The CDR3 is CASSVVAGRWYF. CDR3 nucleotide sequence: TGTGCCAGCAGCGTAGTGGCGGGAAGGTGGTATTTT.

The V call is TRBV4-1, the J call TRBJ1-5; D gene uncertain. Germline V gene data show CDR1 as MGHRA and CDR2 as YSYEKL. Trimming stripped 1 base from V and 0 bases from J, with 7 bases between. The CDR3 is 15 amino acids. This chain's CDR3 is CASSQVTYSNQPQHF. For the CDR3, the DNA is TGCGCCAGCAGCCAAGTTACCTATAGCAATCAGCCCCAGCATTTT.

This clone showed up just once. V gene TRBV5-1 combines with J gene TRBJ2-5; TRBD1 aligns across 8 bases. Germline loops: CDR1 SGHRS, CDR2 YFSETQ. V was pared by 3 bases and J by 5 bases, with 3 bases of the junction left unmatched. This CDR3 has 13 amino acids. Here the CDR3 DNA reads TGCGCCAGCAGCTCGGACAGGGTTGAGACCCAGTACTTC. Its protein is CASSSDRVETQYF.

Here the CDR3 reads CAWSNGQNTGELFF. The CDR3 region has the DNA TGTGCCTGGAGTAACGGACAAAACACCGGGGAGCTGTTTTTT. V is TRBV30 and J is TRBJ2-2, with D perhaps matching TRBD1 (5 bases). The CDR3 extends over 14 amino acids. V was trimmed by 2 bases and J by 2 bases, leaving 9 bases between them. Germline lookup yields CDR1 GTSNPN and CDR2 SVGIG (reference sequence).

The J gene is TRBJ2-7, the V gene TRBV5-1; unclear D gene. Per germline, CDR1 SGHRS and CDR2 YFSETQ. The length of the CDR3 is 11 residues. Trimming cost V 0 bases and J 6 bases, with 4 bases left between them. The CDR3 loop reads CASSLDSEQYF. Written as DNA, the CDR3 is TGCGCCAGCAGCTTGGATAGCGAGCAGTACTTC. Full variable domain (remainder filled in from reference TRBV5-1 and TRBJ2-7): KAGVTQTPRYLIKTRGQQVTLSCSPISGHRSVSWYQQTPGQGLQFLFEYFSETQRNKGNFPGRFSGRQFSNSRSEMNVSTLELGDSALYLCASSLDSEQYFGPGTRLTVT.

The chain joins TRBV3-1 (or the pseudogene TRBV3-2) to TRBJ1-2; maybe TRBD1 (6 bases). V dropped 1 base and J dropped 1 base, with 10 bases sitting between them. The CDR3 spans 15 residues. Germline values: CDR1 LGHDT, CDR2 YNNKEL (reference sequence). DNA for the CDR3: TGTGCCAGCAGCCAAGGGAGACAGGTTAACTATGGCTACACCTTC. This translates into CASSQGRQVNYGYTF.

The V and J genes are TRBV7-2 and TRBJ2-1; weak D call: TRBD1 (5 bases). V was cut by 6 bases and J by 3 bases, with 12 bases left in between. This CDR3 has 14 residues. Per the germline V gene, CDR1 is SGHTA and CDR2 is FQGNSA. The CDR3 region is CASRPAGLYNEQFF. The CDR3 nucleotides read TGTGCCAGCAGACCCGCAGGGCTCTACAATGAGCAGTTCTTC.

Here the CDR3 DNA reads TGTGCCAGCAGGCGACTAAAGGGACAGGGAGCAATTAGGCGCGCTGAAGCTTTCTTT. As protein: CASRRLKGQGAIRRAEAFF. J is TRBJ1-1 and V is TRBV27; 9 nucleotides match TRBD1. In germline, CDR1 is MNHEY, CDR2 SMNVEV (reference sequence). V lost 6 bases, J lost 6 bases, and 23 bases stayed unmatched. The CDR3 sequence is 19 residues long.

This chain's CDR3 is CASSLVGSQIYSNQPQHF. The CDR3 DNA sequence: TGTGCCAGCTCCCTTGTCGGGTCCCAAATTTATAGCAATCAGCCCCAGCATTTT. This chain connects TRBV18 to TRBJ1-5; D remains unclear. CDR3 size: 18 residues. Germline CDR1 reads KGHSH; CDR2 reads LQKENI. With 6 bases removed from V and 0 bases from J, the gap between germline ends came to 21 bases.

The rearrangement links TRBV5-1 to TRBJ2-3, with 7 bases matching TRBD2. Germline trimming cut 4 bases from V and 0 bases from J; bases unmatched to any gene: 17. The CDR3 is 19 residues long. The germline V gene encodes CDR1 SGHRS and CDR2 YFSETQ. The CDR3 nucleotides read TGCGCCAGCAGCCCGACGGGCGCGGGAGCGGCTACTAGCACAGATACGCAGTATTTT. It translates to CASSPTGAGAATSTDTQYF.

The J gene is TRBJ2-4, the V gene TRBV7-9; D is ambiguous. V was shortened by 5 bases and J by 5 bases, with 7 bases between the two germline ends. The CDR3 consists of 12 residues. In germline, CDR1 is SEHNR, CDR2 FQNEAQ (reference sequence). CDR3 region: CASSLPENIQYF. As DNA, the CDR3 is TGTGCCAGCAGCCTCCCGGAAAACATTCAGTACTTC.

The chain links TRBV28 to TRBJ1-1; 9 nucleotides match TRBD1. CDR3 size: 11 residues. CDR1 and CDR2 from the germline V gene are MDHEN and SYDVKM. Germline trimming cut 6 bases from V and 11 bases from J; bases unmatched to any gene: 4. CDR3 nucleotides: TGTGCCAGCAGGTCGGACAGGGGCGCTTTCTTT. This sequence encodes CASRSDRGAFF.

This clone was detected a few times. The gene calls are TRBV12-5 and TRBJ2-1, with D hard to call. V was trimmed by 0 bases and J by 10 bases, leaving 7 bases between them. The CDR3 runs to 12 residues. CDR1 is LGHNT, CDR2 FRNRAP, per germline. This chain's CDR3 is CASGLVLREQFF. Here the CDR3 DNA reads TGTGCTAGTGGTTTGGTATTGAGGGAGCAGTTCTTC.

V usage is TRBV11-1 and J usage is TRBJ2-5; no definite D call. The CDR3 consists of 16 residues. Germline-derived CDR1 and CDR2 are SGHAT and FQDESV (reference sequence). The V end lost 3 bases, the J end lost 0 bases, and 14 bases lay between the germline ends. The CDR3 region is CASSFTELQYQETQYF. CDR3 in DNA: TGTGCCAGCAGCTTTACAGAGCTGCAGTACCAAGAGACCCAGTACTTC. The variable domain in full, with the rest retrieved from reference TRBV11-1 and TRBJ2-5, is EAEVAQSPRYKITEKSQAVAFWCDPISGHATLYWYRQILGQGPELLVQFQDESVVDDSQLPKDRFSAERLKGVDSTLKIQPAELGDSAMYLCASSFTELQYQETQYFGPGTRLLVL.

The rearrangement links TRBV25-1 to TRBJ1-4; 9 positions agree with TRBD1. CDR3 size: 13 residues. J was trimmed by 7 bases and V by 6 bases; bases with no gene match: 3. From germline, CDR1 is MGHDK and CDR2 SYGVNS. The CDR3: CASRHRGREKLFF. The CDR3 DNA sequence: TGTGCCAGCAGACACAGGGGGCGTGAAAAACTGTTTTTT. The full variable domain, rest sourced from reference TRBV25-1 and TRBJ1-4, is EADIYQTPRYLVIGTGKKITLECSQTMGHDKMYWYQQDPGMELHLIHYSYGVNSTEKGDLSSESTVSRIRTEHFPLTLESARPSHTSQYLCASRHRGREKLFFGSGTQLSVL.

The chain employs TRBV7-8 and TRBJ1-5; 7 bases match TRBD1. Germline V gene lookup returns CDR1 SGHVS and CDR2 FQNEAQ. V shed 5 bases and J 1 base; nucleotides not matched to a gene: 5. The CDR3 runs to 15 residues. CDR3 protein: CASSEGQRSNQPQHF. The CDR3 nucleotides read TGTGCCAGCAGCGAGGGACAGAGAAGCAATCAGCCCCAGCATTTT.

Of note for this clone: Relative to the germline gene, one junction end is altered; a read error may explain this. In nucleotides, the CDR3 is TGTGCCAGCAGCCATAAAGGGGCCCACCACCAGAACTTC. Amino acid sequence: CASSHKGAHHQNF. The rearrangement joins TRBV3-1 (or the pseudogene TRBV3-2) to TRBJ2-7, with D maybe TRBD1 (5 bases). Germline loops: CDR1 LGHDT, CDR2 YNNKEL (reference sequence). The CDR3 contains 13 residues.

This chain links TRBV29-1 with TRBJ2-1; the D gene is possibly TRBD2 (6 bases). Germline CDR1 SQVTM, CDR2 ANQGSEA. Trimming cost V 7 bases and J 0 bases, with 13 bases left between them. This CDR3 contains 14 residues. The CDR3 loop is CSAGTGSSYNEQFF. CDR3 DNA sequence: TGCAGCGCTGGGACTGGGAGCTCCTACAATGAGCAGTTCTTC.

The V gene is TRBV29-1, the J gene TRBJ2-2, with 7 nucleotides matching TRBD2. Germline V gene sequence: CDR1 SQVTM, CDR2 ANQGSEA. The CDR3 loop spans 15 amino acids. V lost 0 bases and J lost 3; bases outside the gene matches: 4. For the CDR3, the DNA is TGCAGCGTTGAAGACTCTAGCGGCCACACCGGGGAGCTGTTTTTT. It is translated as CSVEDSSGHTGELFF.